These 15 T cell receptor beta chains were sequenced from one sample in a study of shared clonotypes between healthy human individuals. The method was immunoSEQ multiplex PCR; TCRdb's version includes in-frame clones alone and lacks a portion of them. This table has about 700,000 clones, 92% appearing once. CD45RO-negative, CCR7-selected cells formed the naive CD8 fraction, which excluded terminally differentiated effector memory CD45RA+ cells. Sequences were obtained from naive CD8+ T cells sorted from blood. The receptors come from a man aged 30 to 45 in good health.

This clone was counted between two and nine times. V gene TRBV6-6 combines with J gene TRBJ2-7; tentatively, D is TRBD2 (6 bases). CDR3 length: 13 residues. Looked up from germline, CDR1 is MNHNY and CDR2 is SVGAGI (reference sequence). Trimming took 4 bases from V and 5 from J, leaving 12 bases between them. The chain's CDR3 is CASSLLWGDEQYF. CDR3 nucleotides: TGTGCCAGCAGTTTGTTATGGGGGGACGAGCAGTACTTC.

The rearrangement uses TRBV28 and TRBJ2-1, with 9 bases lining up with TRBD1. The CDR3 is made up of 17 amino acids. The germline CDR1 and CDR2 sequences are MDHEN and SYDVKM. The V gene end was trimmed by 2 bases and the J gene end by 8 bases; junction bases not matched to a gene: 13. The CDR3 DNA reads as TGTGCCAGCAGTTTAAGAGGACAGGGGTCGTATCTGCATGAGCAGTTCTTC. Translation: CASSLRGQGSYLHEQFF.

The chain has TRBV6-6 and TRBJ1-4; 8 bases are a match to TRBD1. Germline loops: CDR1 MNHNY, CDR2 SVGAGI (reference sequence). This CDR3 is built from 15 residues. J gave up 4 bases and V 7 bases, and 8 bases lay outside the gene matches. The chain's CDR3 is CASNPTGVDNEKLFF. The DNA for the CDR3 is TGTGCCAGCAACCCGACAGGGGTCGATAATGAAAAACTGTTTTTT.

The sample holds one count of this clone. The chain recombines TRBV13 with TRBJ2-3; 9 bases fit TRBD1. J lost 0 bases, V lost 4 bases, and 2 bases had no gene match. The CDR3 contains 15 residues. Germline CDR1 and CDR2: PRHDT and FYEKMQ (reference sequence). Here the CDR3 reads CASSWGQGSTDTQYF. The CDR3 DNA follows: TGTGCCAGCAGCTGGGGACAGGGAAGCACAGATACGCAGTATTTT.

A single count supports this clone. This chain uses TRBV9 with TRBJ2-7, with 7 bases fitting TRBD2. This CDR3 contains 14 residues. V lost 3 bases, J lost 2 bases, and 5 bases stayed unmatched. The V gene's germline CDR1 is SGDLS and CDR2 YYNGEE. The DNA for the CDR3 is TGTGCCAGCAGCGCGGGGGGTGCTACCTACGAGCAGTACTTC. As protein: CASSAGGATYEQYF.

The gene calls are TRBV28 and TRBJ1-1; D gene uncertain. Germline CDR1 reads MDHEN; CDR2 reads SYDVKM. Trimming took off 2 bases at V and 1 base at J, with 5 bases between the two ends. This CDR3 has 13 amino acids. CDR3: CASSLGQNTEAFF. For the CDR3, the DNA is TGTGCCAGCAGTTTAGGGCAGAACACTGAAGCTTTCTTT.

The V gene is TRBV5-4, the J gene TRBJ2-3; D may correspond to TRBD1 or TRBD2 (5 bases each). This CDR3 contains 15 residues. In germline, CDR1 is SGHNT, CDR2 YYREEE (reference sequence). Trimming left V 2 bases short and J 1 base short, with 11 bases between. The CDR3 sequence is CASSFRGARTDTQYF. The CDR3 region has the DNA TGTGCCAGCAGCTTTCGAGGGGCTCGCACAGATACGCAGTATTTT.

The CDR3 bases are TGTGCCAGCAGCGATCTAGGAGCACGGGGCTACGAGCAGTACTTC. It translates to CASSDLGARGYEQYF. The chain has TRBV28 and TRBJ2-7, with D maybe TRBD2 (5 bases). Germline assignment: CDR1 MDHEN and CDR2 SYDVKM. The germline V and J ends were trimmed by 6 bases and 3 bases, with 18 bases remaining between them. The length of the CDR3 is 15 residues.

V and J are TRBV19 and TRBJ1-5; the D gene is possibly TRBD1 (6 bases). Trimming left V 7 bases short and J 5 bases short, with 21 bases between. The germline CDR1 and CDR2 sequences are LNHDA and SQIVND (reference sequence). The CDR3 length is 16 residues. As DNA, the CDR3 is TGTGCCAGTAAAGGGGGAACCGGGGGGCTAGATCAGCCCCAGCATTTT. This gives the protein CASKGGTGGLDQPQHF.

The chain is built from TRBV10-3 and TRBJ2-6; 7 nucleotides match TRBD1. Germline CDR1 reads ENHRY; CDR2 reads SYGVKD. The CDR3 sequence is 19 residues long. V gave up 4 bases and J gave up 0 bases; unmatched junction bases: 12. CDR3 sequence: CAISGFGQDEYSGANVLTF. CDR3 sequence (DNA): TGTGCCATCAGTGGTTTCGGACAGGATGAATACTCTGGGGCCAACGTCCTGACTTTC.

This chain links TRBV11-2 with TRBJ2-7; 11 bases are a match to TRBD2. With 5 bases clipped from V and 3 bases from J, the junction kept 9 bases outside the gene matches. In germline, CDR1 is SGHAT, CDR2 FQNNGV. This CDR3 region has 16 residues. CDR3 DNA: TGTGCCAGCAGCCTTACCGGGACTAGCGGCTTCTACGAGCAGTACTTC. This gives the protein CASSLTGTSGFYEQYF.

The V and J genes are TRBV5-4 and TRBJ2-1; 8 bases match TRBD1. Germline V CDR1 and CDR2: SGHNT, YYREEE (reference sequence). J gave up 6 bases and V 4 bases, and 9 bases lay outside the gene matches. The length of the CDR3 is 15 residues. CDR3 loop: CASSGERTGRNEQFF. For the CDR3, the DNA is TGTGCCAGCAGCGGAGAAAGGACAGGGCGCAATGAGCAGTTCTTC.

CDR3 loop: CAISVGEENYEQYF. The CDR3 nucleotides read TGTGCCATCAGTGTGGGGGAAGAGAACTACGAGCAGTACTTC. The genes are TRBV10-3 and TRBJ2-7; D is perhaps TRBD1 or TRBD2 (5 bases each). CDR1 and CDR2 from the germline V gene are ENHRY and SYGVKD. This CDR3 has 14 amino acids. Trimming pared 4 bases from V and 3 bases from J, leaving 13 bases between.

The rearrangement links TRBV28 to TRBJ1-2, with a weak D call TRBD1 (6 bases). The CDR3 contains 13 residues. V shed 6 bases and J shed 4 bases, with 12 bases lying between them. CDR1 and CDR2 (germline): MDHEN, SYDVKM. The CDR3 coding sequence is TGTGCCAGCAGCGTGGGGGGCCTCTATGGCTACACCTTC. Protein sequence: CASSVGGLYGYTF.

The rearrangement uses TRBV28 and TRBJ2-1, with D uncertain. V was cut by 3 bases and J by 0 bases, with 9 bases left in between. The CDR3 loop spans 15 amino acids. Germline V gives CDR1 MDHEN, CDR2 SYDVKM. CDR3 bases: TGTGCCAGCAGTTTTGGGCAGCTCTCCTACAATGAGCAGTTCTTC. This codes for CASSFGQLSYNEQFF.